This is a list of T cell receptor beta chains from one sample in a study of blood T cell repertoires in COVID-19. Produced via immunoSEQ multiplex PCR; TCRdb's table is partial and in-frame only. The sample includes 50,000 to 65,000 clones, roughly 84% of them seen just once. Sequenced input: peripheral blood. Source of these receptors: a man between 35 and 55 years old with active COVID-19. CDR3s include the opening cysteine and the closing phenylalanine or tryptophan. D genes are given only for firm matches. The listing skips clone size in some rows; elsewhere it reads once, few, many or a size class.

TGTGCCAGCAGCCCTAGAGTAGGGACAGGAGCCTACGAGCAGTACTTC	CASSPRVGTGAYEQYF	TRBV3-1/TRBV3-2	TRBJ2-7	TRBD1	16	once
TGTGCCAGCAGCTTGGCCCTCAATGAGCAGTTCTTC	CASSLALNEQFF	TRBV5-8	TRBJ2-1	.	12	.
TGCGCCAGCAGTTCGGGGACAGTTGAAGCTTTCTTT	CASSSGTVEAFF	TRBV10-1	TRBJ1-1	TRBD1	12	.
TGTGCCAGCAGTTACGGGCAGGGGGGAGAGACCCAGTACTTC	CASSYGQGGETQYF	TRBV6-6	TRBJ2-5	.	14	.
TGTGCCAGCTCACCGGCGGCGAACACTGAAGCTTTCTTT	CASSPAANTEAFF	TRBV18	TRBJ1-1	.	13	.
TGTGCCAGTAGTATAGGCGCCGGGAGAGAGCAGTTCTTC	CASSIGAGREQFF	TRBV19	TRBJ2-1	.	13	.
TGTGCCACCAGTGATCCGGGACAGGGGGCAGGTGAGCAGTTCTTC	CATSDPGQGAGEQFF	TRBV24-1	TRBJ2-1	TRBD1	15	.
TGCGCCAGCAGCCAAGCCCAGGCGCAGGTATATTCACCCCTCCACTTT	CASSQAQAQVYSPLHF	TRBV4-1	TRBJ1-6	.	16	.
TGTGCCAGCAGTTACAGGGGCAACAATGAGCAGTTCTTC	CASSYRGNNEQFF	TRBV6-5	TRBJ2-1	.	13	.
TGTGCCAGCAGACGTAGGGGATACGAGCAGTACTTC	CASRRRGYEQYF	TRBV16	TRBJ2-7	.	12	.
TGCAGTGCTAGTCCGACCCTGACGCGGAATGAGCAGTTCTTC	CSASPTLTRNEQFF	TRBV20-1	TRBJ2-1	.	14	.
TGTGCCAGCAGCCCCGCCCCCGGGGATTCGTTAAACACCATATATTTT	CASSPAPGDSLNTIYF	TRBV13	TRBJ1-3	.	16	.
TGCAGCGTTGAAGATTGGGAGGGCGACTATGGCTACACCTTC	CSVEDWEGDYGYTF	TRBV29-1	TRBJ1-2	.	14	.
TGTGCCAGCAGTGAGACAGGAAGCTATGGCTACACCTTC	CASSETGSYGYTF	TRBV2	TRBJ1-2	.	13	few
TGCGCCAGCAGCTTGGCCGTGGTAGCGGGAGAGGAGTACTTC	CASSLAVVAGEEYF	TRBV5-1	TRBJ2-7	TRBD2	14	.
TGTGCCAGCTCACCCCGGACAGGGCAAGAGACCCAGTACTTC	CASSPRTGQETQYF	TRBV18	TRBJ2-5	TRBD1	14	.
TGTGCCAGCAGGTCCTCCCTCAGAGGAACCGATGAGCAGTTCTTC	CASRSSLRGTDEQFF	TRBV5-5	TRBJ2-1	.	15	.
TGTGCCAGCAGTCGTAGCGGGGGGACCTACGAGCAGTACTTC	CASSRSGGTYEQYF	TRBV7-2	TRBJ2-7	TRBD2	14	.
TGTGCCAGCAGGGACCCTAGCGGAGTCTACAATGAGCAGTTCTTC	CASRDPSGVYNEQFF	TRBV6-5	TRBJ2-1	TRBD2	15	.
TGTGCCACCAGTGCAAGGGGACAGGGAGTCTACAATGAGCAGTTCTTC	CATSARGQGVYNEQFF	TRBV24-1	TRBJ2-1	TRBD1	16	.
TGTGCCAGCAGTCGGGACACCCACTCCTACGAGCAGTACTTC	CASSRDTHSYEQYF	TRBV5-5	TRBJ2-7	.	14	.
TGTGCCAGCAGAGCCAATCAGCCCCAGCATTTT	CASRANQPQHF	TRBV28	TRBJ1-5	.	11	.
TGTGCCAGCAGCCCACTATCCGGGACTAGCGGGAGTCGGTACAATGAGCAGTTCTTC	CASSPLSGTSGSRYNEQFF	TRBV7-9	TRBJ2-1	TRBD2	19	.
TGTGCCAGCAGCCAAGATTCCAGCGGGAAATACACAGATACGCAGTATTTT	CASSQDSSGKYTDTQYF	TRBV3-1/TRBV3-2	TRBJ2-3	TRBD2	17	.
TGTGCCAGCACCAATGGGGAGGGGAATCAGCCCCAGCATTTT	CASTNGEGNQPQHF	TRBV6-5	TRBJ1-5	.	14	.
TGCGCCAGCAGTCCGACTAGCGTTACTGAGAATGAGCAGTTCTTC	CASSPTSVTENEQFF	TRBV5-1	TRBJ2-1	TRBD2	15	.
TGTGCCAGCAGTGTTCTAGCGGGGCCGGTACGATCCAATGAGCAGTTCTTC	CASSVLAGPVRSNEQFF	TRBV6-1	TRBJ2-1	TRBD2	17	once
TGTGCCAGTATAGGACAGACCTCCTACGAGCAGTACTTC	CASIGQTSYEQYF	TRBV19	TRBJ2-7	.	13	.
TGTGCCAGCAGCGTGGGACAGGGTGAGCAGTACTTC	CASSVGQGEQYF	TRBV9	TRBJ2-7	TRBD1	12	once
TGCGCCAGCAGTGCCTCCGGGACATCCGAGCAGTACTTC	CASSASGTSEQYF	TRBV10-1	TRBJ2-7	.	13	.
TGTGCCAGCAGTTACCTAGCGGGGTCTACCTACGAGCAGTACTTC	CASSYLAGSTYEQYF	TRBV6-5	TRBJ2-7	TRBD2	15	.